The text below deals with one TCR beta chain. This sample was taken from a study of T cell changes during pregnancy in multiple sclerosis. Assay used: immunoSEQ multiplex PCR; TCRdb lists only in-frame clones, some missing. The sample lists about 24,000 clones, around 87% occurring once. In germline, CDR1 is ENHRY, CDR2 SYGVKD. V shed 0 bases and J shed 2 bases, with 16 bases lying between them. The CDR3 extends over 18 amino acids. V is TRBV10-3 and J is TRBJ1-4; no clear D gene. The receptor's source is a female donor in good health, enrolled as a control in a pregnancy study. The input for sequencing was CD4+ T cells from peripheral blood mononuclear cells, taken in the second trimester of pregnancy. The CDR3 bases are TGTGCCATCAGTGAGTCCTGGAGGATTAAGGATACTAATGAAAAACTGTTTTTT. Translation: CAISESWRIKDTNEKLFF.